This T cell receptor beta chain was recovered during a study of T cells after yellow fever vaccination. Broader study findings: Booster sampling recovered most clones from primary vaccination (96% CD4, roughly 88% CD8).

TCRdb re-analysed the 5' RACE reads in MiXCR, keeping a single row per CDR3 protein. The sample contains 90,000 to 150,000 distinct CDR3 sequences, 7.2% of which appear only once. The CDR3 spans 17 residues. V shed 4 bases, J shed 5 bases, and the junction held 8 bases outside the gene matches. Germline CDR1 and CDR2: SGHRS and YFSETQ. This clonotype occurred many times. Its matching antigen is unknown. The sequence came from a man between 18 and 35 years old who received the YFV17D yellow fever vaccine. The source was CD4+ T cells sorted from PBMCs, collected about 49 days after the first yellow fever vaccination. The gene calls are TRBV5-1 and TRBJ2-3; 15 bases agree with TRBD2. CDR3 bases: TGCGCCAGCAGCCCCGGACTAGCGGGGGGGAAAAAAGATACGCAGTATTTT. This gives the protein CASSPGLAGGKKDTQYF.